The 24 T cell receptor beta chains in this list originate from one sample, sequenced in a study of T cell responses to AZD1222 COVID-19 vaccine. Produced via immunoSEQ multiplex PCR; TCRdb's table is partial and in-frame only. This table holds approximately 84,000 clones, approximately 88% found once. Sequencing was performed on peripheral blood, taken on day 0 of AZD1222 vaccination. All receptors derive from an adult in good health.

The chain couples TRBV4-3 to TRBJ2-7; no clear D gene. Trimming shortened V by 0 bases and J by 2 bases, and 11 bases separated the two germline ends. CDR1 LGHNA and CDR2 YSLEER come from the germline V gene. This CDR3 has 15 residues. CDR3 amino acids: CASSQDYSETYEQYF. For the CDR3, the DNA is TGCGCCAGCAGCCAAGACTACAGTGAGACCTACGAGCAGTACTTC.

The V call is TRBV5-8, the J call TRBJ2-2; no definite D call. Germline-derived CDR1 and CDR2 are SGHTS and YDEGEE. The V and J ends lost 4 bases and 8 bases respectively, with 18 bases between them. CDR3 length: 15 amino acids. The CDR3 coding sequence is TGTGCCAGCAGCGTCGGTAGGGTACATGCGGGGGAGCTGTTTTTT. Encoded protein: CASSVGRVHAGELFF. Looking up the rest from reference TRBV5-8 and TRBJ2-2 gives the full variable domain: EAGVTQSPTHLIKTRGQQATLRCSPISGHTSVYWYQQALGLGLQFLLWYDEGEERNRGNFPPRFSGRQFPNYSSELNVNALELEDSALYLCASSVGRVHAGELFFGEGSRLTVL.

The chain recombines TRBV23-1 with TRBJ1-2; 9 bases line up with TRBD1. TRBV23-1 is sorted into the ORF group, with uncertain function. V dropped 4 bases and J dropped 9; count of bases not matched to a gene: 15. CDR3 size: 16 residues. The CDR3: CASSRNRDRESWSYTF. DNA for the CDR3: TGCGCCAGCAGTCGTAACCGGGACAGGGAAAGTTGGAGCTACACCTTC.

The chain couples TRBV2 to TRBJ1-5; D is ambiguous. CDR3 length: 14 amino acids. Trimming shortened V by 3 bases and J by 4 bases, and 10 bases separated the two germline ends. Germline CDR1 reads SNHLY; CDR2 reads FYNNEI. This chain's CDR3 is CASSDRQLNQPQHF. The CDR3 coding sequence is TGTGCCAGCAGTGATCGGCAGTTAAATCAGCCCCAGCATTTT.

CDR3: CASSVIPLLGDTEAFF. The CDR3 DNA sequence: TGTGCCAGCAGCGTAATTCCCCTTTTGGGGGACACTGAAGCTTTCTTT. This chain connects TRBV9 to TRBJ1-1; D possibly corresponds to TRBD1 (5 bases). V was clipped by 1 base and J by 3 bases, with 16 bases between them. CDR3 length equals 16 residues. Germline V CDR1 and CDR2: SGDLS, YYNGEE. Based on the CDR3 plus reference TRBV9 and TRBJ1-1, the full variable domain is DSGVTQTPKHLITATGQRVTLRCSPRSGDLSVYWYQQSLDQGLQFLIQYYNGEERAKGNILERFSAQQFPDLHSELNLSSLELGDSALYFCASSVIPLLGDTEAFFGQGTRLTVV.

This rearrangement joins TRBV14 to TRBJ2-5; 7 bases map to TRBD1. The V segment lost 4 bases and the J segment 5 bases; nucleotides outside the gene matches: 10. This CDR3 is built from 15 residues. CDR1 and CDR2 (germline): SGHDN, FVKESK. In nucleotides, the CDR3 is TGTGCCAGCAGCCTGCAGGGGGTGCTGGGGGAGACCCAGTACTTC. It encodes CASSLQGVLGETQYF.

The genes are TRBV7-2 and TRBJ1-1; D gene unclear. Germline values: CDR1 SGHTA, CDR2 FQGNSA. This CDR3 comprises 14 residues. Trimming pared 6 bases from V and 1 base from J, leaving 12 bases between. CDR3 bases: TGTGCCAGCAGACGTGCGGGCACGAACACTGAAGCTTTCTTT. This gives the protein CASRRAGTNTEAFF.

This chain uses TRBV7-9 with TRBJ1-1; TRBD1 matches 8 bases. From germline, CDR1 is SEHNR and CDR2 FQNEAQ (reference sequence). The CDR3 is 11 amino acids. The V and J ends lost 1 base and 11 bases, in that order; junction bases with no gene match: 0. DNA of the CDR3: TGTGCCAGCAGCTTAGGGACAGGGGCTTTCTTT. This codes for CASSLGTGAFF.

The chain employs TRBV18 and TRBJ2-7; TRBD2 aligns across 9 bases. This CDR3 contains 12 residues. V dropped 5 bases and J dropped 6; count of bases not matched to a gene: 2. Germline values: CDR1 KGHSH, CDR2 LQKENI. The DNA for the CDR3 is TGTGCCAGCTCATTTAGCGGGAGCGAGCAGTACTTC. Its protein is CASSFSGSEQYF. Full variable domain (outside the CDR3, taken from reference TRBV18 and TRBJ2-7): NAGVMQNPRHLVRRRGQEARLRCSPMKGHSHVYWYRQLPEEGLKFMVYLQKENIIDESGMPKERFSAEFPKEGPSILRIQQVVRGDSAAYFCASSFSGSEQYFGPGTRLTVT.

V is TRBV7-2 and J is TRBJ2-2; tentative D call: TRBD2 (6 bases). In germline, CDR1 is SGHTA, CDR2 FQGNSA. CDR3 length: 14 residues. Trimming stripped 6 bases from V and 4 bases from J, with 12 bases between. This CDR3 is CASRLATGTGELFF. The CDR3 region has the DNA TGTGCCAGCAGGCTAGCGACTGGCACCGGGGAGCTGTTTTTT.

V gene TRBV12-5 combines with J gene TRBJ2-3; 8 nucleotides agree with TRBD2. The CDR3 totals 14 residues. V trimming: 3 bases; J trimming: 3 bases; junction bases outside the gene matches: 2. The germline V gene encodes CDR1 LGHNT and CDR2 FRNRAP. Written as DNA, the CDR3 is TGTGCTAGTGGTTTAGCGGGAGCGACAGATACGCAGTATTTT. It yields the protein CASGLAGATDTQYF.

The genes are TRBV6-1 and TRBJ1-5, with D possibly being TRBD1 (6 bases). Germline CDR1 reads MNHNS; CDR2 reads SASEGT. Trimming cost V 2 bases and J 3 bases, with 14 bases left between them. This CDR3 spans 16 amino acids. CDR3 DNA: TGTGCCAGCAGTGAAATGTCAGGACAGAACAATCAGCCCCAGCATTTT. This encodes CASSEMSGQNNQPQHF.

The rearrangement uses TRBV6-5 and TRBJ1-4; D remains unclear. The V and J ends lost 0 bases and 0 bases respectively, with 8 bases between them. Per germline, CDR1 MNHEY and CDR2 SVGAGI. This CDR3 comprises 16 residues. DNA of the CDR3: TGTGCCAGCAGTTACTCCCCGCAGGCAACTAATGAAAAACTGTTTTTT. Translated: CASSYSPQATNEKLFF.

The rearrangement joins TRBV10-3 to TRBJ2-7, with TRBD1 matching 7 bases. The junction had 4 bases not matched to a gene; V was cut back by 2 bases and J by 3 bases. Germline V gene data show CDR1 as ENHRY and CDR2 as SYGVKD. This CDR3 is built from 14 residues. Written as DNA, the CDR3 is TGTGCCATCAGTGAGACAGGGACAGACTACGAGCAGTACTTC. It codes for CAISETGTDYEQYF.

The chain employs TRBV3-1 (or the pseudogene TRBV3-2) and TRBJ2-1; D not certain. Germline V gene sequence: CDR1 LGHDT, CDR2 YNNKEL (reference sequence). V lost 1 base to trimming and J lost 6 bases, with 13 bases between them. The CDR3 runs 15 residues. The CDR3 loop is CASSQVPGPVNEQFF. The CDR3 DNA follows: TGTGCCAGCAGCCAAGTTCCAGGTCCAGTCAATGAGCAGTTCTTC.

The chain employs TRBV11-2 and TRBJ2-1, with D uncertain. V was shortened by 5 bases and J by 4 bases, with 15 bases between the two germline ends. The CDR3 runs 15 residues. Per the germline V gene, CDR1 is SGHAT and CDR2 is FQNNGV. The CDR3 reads CASSPTWTSYNEQFF. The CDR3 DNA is TGTGCCAGCAGCCCGACATGGACGTCGTACAATGAGCAGTTCTTC.

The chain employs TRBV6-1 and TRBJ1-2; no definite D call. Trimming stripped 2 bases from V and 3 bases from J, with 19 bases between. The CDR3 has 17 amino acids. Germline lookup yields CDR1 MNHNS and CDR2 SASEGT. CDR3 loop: CASSEIATFGYDYGYTF. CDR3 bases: TGTGCCAGCAGTGAAATTGCGACATTTGGTTATGACTATGGCTACACCTTC.

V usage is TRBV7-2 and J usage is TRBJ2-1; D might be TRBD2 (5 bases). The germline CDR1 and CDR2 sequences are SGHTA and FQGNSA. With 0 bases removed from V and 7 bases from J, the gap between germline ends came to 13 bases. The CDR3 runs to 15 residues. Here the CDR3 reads CASSLALGGWNEQFF. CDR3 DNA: TGTGCCAGCAGCTTAGCCCTCGGAGGCTGGAATGAGCAGTTCTTC.

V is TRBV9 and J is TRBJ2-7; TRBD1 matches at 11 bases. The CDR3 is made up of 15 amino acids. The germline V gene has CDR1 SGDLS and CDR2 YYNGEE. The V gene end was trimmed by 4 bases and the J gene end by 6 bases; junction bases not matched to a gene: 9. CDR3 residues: CASSPSGTGGSEQYF. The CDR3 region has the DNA TGTGCCAGCAGCCCTAGCGGGACAGGGGGTAGCGAGCAGTACTTC.

The CDR3 is CASNPGQGGIGEQFF. The CDR3 DNA sequence: TGCGCCAGCAATCCGGGACAGGGGGGGATTGGTGAGCAGTTCTTC. The J gene is TRBJ2-1, the V gene TRBV5-1; TRBD1 matches 11 bases. J was trimmed by 9 bases and V by 6 bases; bases with no gene match: 11. Germline V CDR1 and CDR2: SGHRS, YFSETQ. This CDR3 region has 15 residues. The variable domain in full, completed from reference TRBV5-1 and TRBJ2-1, reads KAGVTQTPRYLIKTRGQQVTLSCSPISGHRSVSWYQQTPGQGLQFLFEYFSETQRNKGNFPGRFSGRQFSNSRSEMNVSTLELGDSALYLCASNPGQGGIGEQFFGPGTRLTVL.

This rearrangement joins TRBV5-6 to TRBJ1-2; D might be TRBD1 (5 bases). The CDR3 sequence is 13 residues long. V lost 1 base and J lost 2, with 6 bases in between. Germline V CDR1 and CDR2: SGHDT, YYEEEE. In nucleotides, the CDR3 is TGTGCCAGCAGCTTGAGACAGAACTATGGCTACACCTTC. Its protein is CASSLRQNYGYTF. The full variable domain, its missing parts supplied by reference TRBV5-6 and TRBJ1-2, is DAGVTQSPTHLIKTRGQQVTLRCSPKSGHDTVSWYQQALGQGPQFIFQYYEEEERQRGNFPDRFSGHQFPNYSSELNVNALLLGDSALYLCASSLRQNYGYTFGSGTRLTVV.

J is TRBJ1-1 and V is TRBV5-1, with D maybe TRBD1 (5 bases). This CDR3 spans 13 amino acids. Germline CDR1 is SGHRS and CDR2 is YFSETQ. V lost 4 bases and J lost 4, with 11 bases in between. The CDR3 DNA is TGCGCCAGCAGCCGGGACCTTTCCACTGAAGCTTTCTTT. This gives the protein CASSRDLSTEAFF.

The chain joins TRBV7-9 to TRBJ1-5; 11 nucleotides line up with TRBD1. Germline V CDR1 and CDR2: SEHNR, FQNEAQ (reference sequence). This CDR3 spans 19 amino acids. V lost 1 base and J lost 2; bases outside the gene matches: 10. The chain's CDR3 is CASSLVGTGGTYGNQPQHF. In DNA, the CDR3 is TGTGCCAGCAGCTTAGTCGGGACAGGGGGTACTTATGGCAATCAGCCCCAGCATTTT.

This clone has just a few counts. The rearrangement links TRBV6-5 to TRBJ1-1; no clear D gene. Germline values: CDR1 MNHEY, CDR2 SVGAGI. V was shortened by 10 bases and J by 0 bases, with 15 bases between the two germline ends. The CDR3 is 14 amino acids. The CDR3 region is CAIRRGYMNTEAFF. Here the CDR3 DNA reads TGTGCCATCCGTCGTGGGTACATGAACACTGAAGCTTTCTTT.